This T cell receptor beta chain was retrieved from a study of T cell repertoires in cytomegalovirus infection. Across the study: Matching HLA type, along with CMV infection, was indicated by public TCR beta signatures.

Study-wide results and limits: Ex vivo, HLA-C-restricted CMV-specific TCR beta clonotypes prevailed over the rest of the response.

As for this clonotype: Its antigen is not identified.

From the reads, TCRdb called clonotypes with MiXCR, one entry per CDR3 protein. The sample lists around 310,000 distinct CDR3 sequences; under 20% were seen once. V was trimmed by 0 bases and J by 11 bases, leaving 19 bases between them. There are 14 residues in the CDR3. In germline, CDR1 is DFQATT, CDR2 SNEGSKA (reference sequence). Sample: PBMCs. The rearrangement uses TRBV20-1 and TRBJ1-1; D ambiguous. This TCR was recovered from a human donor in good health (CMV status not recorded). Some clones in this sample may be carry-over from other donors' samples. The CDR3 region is CSARDVGRGGEAFF. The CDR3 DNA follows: TGCAGTGCTAGAGACGTCGGACGGGGAGGAGAGGCTTTCTTT.